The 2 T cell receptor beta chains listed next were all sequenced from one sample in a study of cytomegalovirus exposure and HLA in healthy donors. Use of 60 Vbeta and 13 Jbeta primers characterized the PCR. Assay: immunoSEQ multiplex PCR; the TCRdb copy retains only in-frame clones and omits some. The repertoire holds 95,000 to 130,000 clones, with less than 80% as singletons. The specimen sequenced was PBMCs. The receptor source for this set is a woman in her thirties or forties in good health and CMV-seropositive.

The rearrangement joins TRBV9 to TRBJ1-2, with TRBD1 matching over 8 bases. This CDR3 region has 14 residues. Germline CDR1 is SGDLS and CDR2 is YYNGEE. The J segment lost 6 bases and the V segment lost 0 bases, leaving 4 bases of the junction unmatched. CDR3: CASSVESQGDGYTF. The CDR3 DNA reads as TGTGCCAGCAGCGTAGAGTCACAGGGGGATGGCTACACCTTC. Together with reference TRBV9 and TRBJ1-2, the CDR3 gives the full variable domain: DSGVTQTPKHLITATGQRVTLRCSPRSGDLSVYWYQQSLDQGLQFLIQYYNGEERAKGNILERFSAQQFPDLHSELNLSSLELGDSALYFCASSVESQGDGYTFGSGTRLTVV.

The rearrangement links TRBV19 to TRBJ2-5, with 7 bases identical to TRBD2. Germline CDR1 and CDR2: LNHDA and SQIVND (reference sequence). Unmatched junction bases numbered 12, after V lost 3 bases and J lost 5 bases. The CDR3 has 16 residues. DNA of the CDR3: TGTGCCAGTAGTATCTTTGCGGGAGCTGGTGGGGAGACCCAGTACTTC. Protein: CASSIFAGAGGETQYF.